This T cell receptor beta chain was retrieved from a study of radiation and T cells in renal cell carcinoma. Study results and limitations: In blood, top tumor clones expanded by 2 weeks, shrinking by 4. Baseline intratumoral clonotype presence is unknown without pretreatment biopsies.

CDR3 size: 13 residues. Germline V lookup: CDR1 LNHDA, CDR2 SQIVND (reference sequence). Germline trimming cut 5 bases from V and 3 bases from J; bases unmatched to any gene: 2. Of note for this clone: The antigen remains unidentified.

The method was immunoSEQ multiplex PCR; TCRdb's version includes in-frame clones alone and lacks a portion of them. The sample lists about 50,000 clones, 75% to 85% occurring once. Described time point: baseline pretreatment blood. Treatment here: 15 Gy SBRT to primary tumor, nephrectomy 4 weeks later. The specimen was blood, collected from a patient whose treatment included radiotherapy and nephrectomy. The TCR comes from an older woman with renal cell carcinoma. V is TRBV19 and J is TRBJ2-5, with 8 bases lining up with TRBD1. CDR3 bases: TGTGCCAGTAGTTTACAGGGGGAAGAGACCCAGTACTTC. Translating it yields CASSLQGEETQYF.